A single sample is the source of the 5 T cell receptor beta chains below, sequenced in a study of T cell changes during pregnancy in multiple sclerosis. Profiled with immunoSEQ multiplex PCR; TCRdb holds only in-frame clones, not every one. The sample has some 70,000 clones; 92% are singletons. Sequenced material: peripheral blood, taken in the second trimester of pregnancy. The receptors were sampled from a female donor in good health, enrolled as a control in a pregnancy study.

The chain has TRBV19 and TRBJ1-5, with no clear D. The V end was cut by 3 bases, the J end by 2 bases, with 8 bases between. Germline CDR1 LNHDA, CDR2 SQIVND (reference sequence). The CDR3 covers 14 residues. The CDR3 DNA reads as TGTGCCAGTAGTATCAGGATGGGCAATCAGCCCCAGCATTTT. As protein: CASSIRMGNQPQHF.

The CDR3 is CASSTAVADTQYF. CDR3 nucleotides: TGTGCCAGCAGCACCGCGGTCGCAGATACGCAGTATTTT. The chain has TRBV7-2 and TRBJ2-3, with D unclear. The CDR3 is made up of 13 amino acids. Between the trimmed V and J ends, which lost 5 bases and 4 bases, there was a span of 10 bases. Germline CDR1 SGHTA, CDR2 FQGNSA.

This clone has more than one count but fewer than ten. The chain uses TRBV5-1 and TRBJ2-7, with D unclear. This CDR3 contains 14 residues. V shed 1 base and J shed 1 base, with 9 bases lying between them. CDR1 and CDR2 (germline): SGHRS, YFSETQ. For the CDR3, the DNA is TGCGCCAGCAGCTTGACGGCAGGATCCTACGAGCAGTACTTC. As protein: CASSLTAGSYEQYF.

This rearrangement joins TRBV28 to TRBJ2-5, with D possibly matching TRBD1 (5 bases). The V gene lost 5 bases and the J gene lost 1 base, with 11 bases spanning the gap. Germline values: CDR1 MDHEN, CDR2 SYDVKM. The CDR3 consists of 14 residues. CDR3 protein: CASSPDRLQETQYF. In DNA, the CDR3 is TGTGCCAGCAGTCCTGACAGACTCCAAGAGACCCAGTACTTC.

J is TRBJ1-5 and V is TRBV12-5, with 7 bases that match TRBD1. From germline, CDR1 is LGHNT and CDR2 FRNRAP. V lost 1 base, J lost 0 bases, and 3 bases stayed unmatched. This CDR3 is 16 amino acids long. CDR3 sequence: CASGLEQGYSNQPQHF. The CDR3 nucleotides are TGTGCTAGTGGTTTGGAACAGGGGTATAGCAATCAGCCCCAGCATTTT.